This T cell receptor (beta chain) was identified in a study of blood T cell repertoires in COVID-19. On the study more broadly: In each case, the material was cDNA or gDNA derived from T cells, B-cell-depleted T cells, or PBMCs.

The method was immunoSEQ multiplex PCR; TCRdb's version includes in-frame clones alone and lacks a portion of them. The profile covers 65,000 to 70,000 clones, with around 77% appearing a single time and 16% taken by the ten largest. Germline V gives CDR1 SGHTA, CDR2 FQGNSA. Trimming cost V 1 base and J 1 base; bases outside gene matches: 8. The CDR3 has 18 amino acids. V gene TRBV7-2 combines with J gene TRBJ1-3, with 9 bases that match TRBD1. This sequence originates from a man aged 55 to 70 with acute or convalescent COVID-19. The sample was peripheral blood. In DNA, the CDR3 is TGTGCCAGCAGCTTAGGTCCTTCCGGGACAGGGTCTGGAAACACCATATATTTT. Translating gives CASSLGPSGTGSGNTIYF.